A selection of T cell receptor beta chains follows, all from one sample in a study of neurological immune-mediated disorders. TCRdb ran MiXCR on the 5' RACE reads and lists one entry per CDR3 protein. The table includes tens of thousands of distinct CDR3 sequences, under 4% detected once. Sequencing used PBMCs. These receptors were taken from a woman aged 55 to 70 with multiple sclerosis. CDR3s include the opening cysteine and the closing phenylalanine or tryptophan. Each record gives: CDR3 DNA, CDR3 protein, J gene, V gene, clone size, D gene. A D gene is named only where the DNA matches it firmly. Clone size is shown for a subset of rows, as once, few, many or a class of expanded clone.

TGTGCCAGCAGTTTCGTCAGGGCGGGGGGTCAGCCCCAGCATTTT,CASSFVRAGGQPQHF,TRBJ1-5,TRBV28,-,-
TGCAGTGCCAACTTTCAGCGAACTAGCACAGATACGCAGTATTTT,CSANFQRTSTDTQYF,TRBJ2-3,TRBV20-1,many,-
TGCAGTGCTAGAGATCCGGACAGGGAAAACCTCTCTGGAAACACCATATATTTT,CSARDPDRENLSGNTIYF,TRBJ1-3,TRBV20-1,many,TRBD1
TGTGCCAGCAGCGCAGGGGGGGCCTACGAGCAGTACTTC,CASSAGGAYEQYF,TRBJ2-7,TRBV7-2,medium-sized,-
TGCAGTGCTAGAGACAACAGAAACACCGGGGAGCTGTTTTTT,CSARDNRNTGELFF,TRBJ2-2,TRBV20-1,many,-
TGTGCCACCAGCTTTACAGGGGGAACTGAAGCTTTCTTT,CATSFTGGTEAFF,TRBJ1-1,TRBV15,many,TRBD1
TGTGCCAGCAGCTTAAGCGTGAGCTCTGGAAACACCATATATTTT,CASSLSVSSGNTIYF,TRBJ1-3,TRBV7-2,many,-
TGTGCCAGCAGGGGACAGGGGCTCACTGAAGCTTTCTTT,CASRGQGLTEAFF,TRBJ1-1,TRBV6-2/TRBV6-3,many,TRBD1
TGTGCCAGCAGCTTGCCGCTTGGGACCCAGTACTTC,CASSLPLGTQYF,TRBJ2-5,TRBV5-6,many,-
TGTGCCAGCGGCAGGGGGACATATAACACTGAAGCTTTCTTT,CASGRGTYNTEAFF,TRBJ1-1,TRBV3-1,many,TRBD1
TGTGCCAGCAGTTTAGCGTATTTCGGTGAAGCTTTCTTT,CASSLAYFGEAFF,TRBJ1-1,TRBV12-3/TRBV12-4,many,-
TGCGCCAGCAGCATAACACCGGCCATCCGGCCCCAGCATTTT,CASSITPAIRPQHF,TRBJ1-5,TRBV5-1,many,-
TGTGCCAGCATGGCCAGCGGGGTCGGCGAGCAGTACTTC,CASMASGVGEQYF,TRBJ2-7,TRBV6-1,many,TRBD2
TGCAGTGCCAACCTAGCGGGGGTGGGCGAGCAGTACTTC,CSANLAGVGEQYF,TRBJ2-7,TRBV20-1,many,TRBD2
TGCGCCAGCAGACAGGACAGTACTCAGCCCCAGCATTTT,CASRQDSTQPQHF,TRBJ1-5,TRBV5-1,-,-
TGTGCCAGCAGTTTAGGGGACATGAGCAATCAGCCCCAGCATTTT,CASSLGDMSNQPQHF,TRBJ1-5,TRBV27,many,-
TGCAGCGTTGAAGGGGCCACCGGGACAGGAGGTAGAGAGCAGTACTTC,CSVEGATGTGGREQYF,TRBJ2-7,TRBV29-1,-,TRBD1
TGCGCCAGCAGCTTAGGGGGACAAGGGTACAATGAGCAGTTCTTC,CASSLGGQGYNEQFF,TRBJ2-1,TRBV5-1,many,-
TGTGCCAGCAGCGGGGACAGGGGAGGTCAGCCCCAGCATTTT,CASSGDRGGQPQHF,TRBJ1-5,TRBV2,many,TRBD1
TGTGCCAGCAGCTTAGATGCGGGCCCAAGGTCGGGTACGCAGTATTTT,CASSLDAGPRSGTQYF,TRBJ2-3,TRBV7-2,many,-
TGCAGTGCTAGAGCTCCGGGGGCGGGGGCACTTCCTAGCACAGATACGCAGTATTTT,CSARAPGAGALPSTDTQYF,TRBJ2-3,TRBV20-1,many,-
TGTGCCAGCACCCCCAGGGAGGGCTATGGCTACACCTTC,CASTPREGYGYTF,TRBJ1-2,TRBV12-3/TRBV12-4,many,-
TGTGCCAGCAGTGAACGGGCAGGGGTGCTCGATGAGCAGTTCTTC,CASSERAGVLDEQFF,TRBJ2-1,TRBV6-1,many,-
TGCAGTGCTAGGGGCCGAGACTCTGGAAACACCATATATTTT,CSARGRDSGNTIYF,TRBJ1-3,TRBV20-1,many,-
TGCAGTGCTGGAATGTACGAGCAGTACTTC,CSAGMYEQYF,TRBJ2-7,TRBV20-1,many,-
TGCGCCAGCAGCCAAGCGGGACACTATAGCAATCAGCCCCAGCATTTT,CASSQAGHYSNQPQHF,TRBJ1-5,TRBV4-1,many,-
TGTGCCAGCAGCGTAGCTACGGGTGGGGCGAACACTGAAGCTTTCTTT,CASSVATGGANTEAFF,TRBJ1-1,TRBV9,many,-